The T cell receptor beta chain under discussion was sequenced for a study of cytomegalovirus exposure and HLA in healthy donors. Points on this clone: Other DNA sequences in the sample encode the same CDR3.

This CDR3 contains 15 residues. Germline values: CDR1 WSHSY, CDR2 SAAADI. The ends were cut back, 3 bases at V and 0 bases at J, with 9 bases in the middle. The primer mix had 60 Vbeta and 13 Jbeta primers. The protocol was immunoSEQ multiplex PCR, while the TCRdb copy is restricted to in-frame clones and leaves out a portion. The sample has around 150,000 clones, roughly 85% seen once; the top ten hold around 7%. This TCR was sampled from a man aged 35-49 years in good health and CMV-seropositive. The chain uses TRBV10-2 and TRBJ1-3; the D is unclear. Sequencing was performed on PBMCs. CDR3 residues: CASSDRTNSGNTIYF. For the CDR3, the DNA is TGCGCCAGCAGTGACAGGACTAACTCTGGAAACACCATATATTTT.